The 23 T cell receptor beta chains listed next were all sequenced from one sample in a study of beta chain features in type 1 diabetes. Every bit of the isolated RNA underwent reverse transcription, so sequencing read expressed TCRB transcripts. TCRdb's table, derived via immunoSEQ multiplex PCR, lists solely in-frame clones and lacks some. The table includes around 150,000 clones, 6.5% to 8.5% detected once. The sequenced sample was central memory CD4+ T cells from blood. The receptors derive from a woman under 40 in good health.

This clone was seen a handful of times. The chain uses TRBV14 and TRBJ1-2; D remains unclear. V lost 1 base, J lost 5 bases, and 14 bases lay in between. The CDR3 extends over 15 amino acids. CDR1 and CDR2 from the germline V gene are SGHDN and FVKESK. In DNA form, the CDR3 reads TGTGCCAGCAGCCAAGCGGCCGGACTGAATTATGGCTACACCTTC. Translating it yields CASSQAAGLNYGYTF.

This chain links TRBV5-1 with TRBJ2-3, with D tentatively TRBD2 (5 bases). The V end lost 4 bases, the J end lost 3 bases, and 9 bases lay between the germline ends. This CDR3 contains 13 residues. Germline V CDR1 and CDR2: SGHRS, YFSETQ. For the CDR3, the DNA is TGCGCCAGCAGCACTGGACTTACAGATACGCAGTATTTT. Translated: CASSTGLTDTQYF.

CDR3 in amino acids: CASSPGGGTAEQYF. The CDR3 DNA follows: TGTGCCAGCAGCCCTGGCGGGGGGACGGCCGAGCAGTACTTC. The rearrangement uses TRBV5-4 and TRBJ2-7, with 8 bases matching TRBD2. There are 14 residues in the CDR3. The germline gives CDR1 SGHNT, CDR2 YYREEE (reference sequence). V lost 4 bases to trimming and J lost 6 bases; unmatched junction nucleotides: 9.

This chain connects TRBV30 to TRBJ2-5; D not resolved. The CDR3 runs 14 residues. The V gene's germline CDR1 is GTSNPN and CDR2 SVGIG (reference sequence). The germline V and J ends were trimmed by 0 bases and 5 bases, with 13 bases remaining between them. The CDR3 DNA is TGTGCCTGGAGTGTAACCTCAATCGGGGAGACCCAGTACTTC. It encodes CAWSVTSIGETQYF.

The gene calls are TRBV7-2 and TRBJ1-1, with D uncertain. V was shortened by 0 bases and J by 8 bases, with 10 bases between the two germline ends. The CDR3 consists of 13 residues. CDR1 and CDR2 (germline): SGHTA, FQGNSA. In nucleotides, the CDR3 is TGTGCCAGCAGCTTAGCGTTCACTGAAGAAGCTTTCTTT. It is translated as CASSLAFTEEAFF.

This chain connects TRBV4-2 to TRBJ2-7; TRBD1 might be the D (5 bases). V dropped 6 bases and J dropped 0 bases, with 9 bases sitting between them. Germline V gene lookup returns CDR1 LGHNA and CDR2 YNFKEQ. The CDR3 runs to 13 residues. The CDR3 DNA sequence: TGTGCCAGCAGACGAGACAGCTCCTACGAGCAGTACTTC. Its translation is CASRRDSSYEQYF.

This sequence joins TRBV25-1 and TRBJ2-1, with D possibly TRBD1 on 6 matching bases. Germline lookup yields CDR1 MGHDK and CDR2 SYGVNS. This CDR3 contains 14 residues. Between the trimmed V and J ends, which lost 10 bases and 8 bases, there was a span of 21 bases. In nucleotides, the CDR3 is TGTGCCACCAACCCAGGGGTGGGGTCGGATGAGCAGTTCTTC. Translating it yields CATNPGVGSDEQFF.

This clone was detected ten times or more. The chain has TRBV19 and TRBJ2-1, with D possibly being TRBD2 (6 bases). The CDR3 is 12 amino acids. CDR1 and CDR2 (germline): LNHDA, SQIVND (reference sequence). Trimming removed 8 bases at V and 10 bases at J, with 15 bases between. The CDR3 sequence: CASSNAGLEQFF. The CDR3 nucleotides read TGTGCCAGTTCTAACGCGGGACTGGAGCAGTTCTTC.

This clone showed up just a few times. Here the CDR3 reads CASSPAVGGWETQYF. The CDR3 nucleotides read TGTGCCAGCAGCCCTGCAGTAGGAGGTTGGGAGACCCAGTACTTC. V gene TRBV5-5 combines with J gene TRBJ2-5; D is possibly TRBD2 (5 bases). CDR3 length: 15 amino acids. The germline V gene has CDR1 SGHKS and CDR2 YYEKEE (reference sequence). V was clipped by 4 bases and J by 5 bases, with 18 bases between them.

This clone showed up just a few times. The chain's CDR3 is CAWSVGNVKQYF. For the CDR3, the DNA is TGTGCCTGGAGTGTCGGGAATGTGAAGCAGTACTTC. The chain is built from TRBV30 and TRBJ2-7; a possible D gene is TRBD2 (5 bases). Germline V gene lookup returns CDR1 GTSNPN and CDR2 SVGIG (reference sequence). Between the trimmed V and J ends, which lost 0 bases and 8 bases, there was a span of 11 bases. CDR3 length equals 12 residues.

This clone was counted ten times or more. The gene calls are TRBV29-1 and TRBJ1-2; D may be TRBD1 (6 bases). CDR3 length: 13 residues. The germline CDR1 and CDR2 sequences are SQVTM and ANQGSEA. The CDR3 DNA sequence: TGCTCCTGTCAGCTGGGGGCAACGTATGGCTACACCTTC. This gives the protein CSCQLGATYGYTF.

V is TRBV19 and J is TRBJ1-1, with D possibly matching TRBD1 (5 bases). The CDR3 covers 14 residues. V was cut by 4 bases and J by 0 bases, with 9 bases left in between. Germline V CDR1 and CDR2: LNHDA, SQIVND (reference sequence). CDR3 in DNA: TGTGCCAGTAGTAAGACAGTTATGAACACTGAAGCTTTCTTT. It is translated as CASSKTVMNTEAFF.

This clone was counted a few times. The chain links TRBV5-4 to TRBJ2-3; maybe TRBD1 (5 bases). Germline V gives CDR1 SGHNT, CDR2 YYREEE (reference sequence). The CDR3 covers 17 residues. The V gene lost 0 bases and the J gene lost 1 base, with 15 bases spanning the gap. CDR3 loop: CASSLDMAGFGTDTQYF. The CDR3 DNA is TGTGCCAGCAGCTTGGATATGGCAGGGTTTGGCACAGATACGCAGTATTTT.

At least ten counts were recorded for this clone. The chain uses TRBV29-1 and TRBJ2-3, with TRBD2 as a possible D gene (6 bases). This CDR3 spans 11 amino acids. Trimming removed 6 bases from V and 6 bases from J, with 10 bases in between. From germline, CDR1 is SQVTM and CDR2 ANQGSEA. CDR3: CSVDGTDTQYF. CDR3 bases: TGCAGCGTCGACGGGACTGATACGCAGTATTTT.

This clone was picked up a small number of times. The chain joins TRBV6-5 to TRBJ2-2; 7 nucleotides match TRBD1. The germline CDR1 and CDR2 sequences are MNHEY and SVGAGI. CDR3 length equals 14 residues. J was trimmed by 5 bases and V by 7 bases; bases with no gene match: 7. The CDR3 DNA reads as TGTGCCAGCACGGAGACAGGGCGAACCGGGGAGCTGTTTTTT. Its translation is CASTETGRTGELFF.

This clone has a handful of counts. The rearrangement links TRBV6-5 to TRBJ1-1; TRBD1 matches at 9 bases. Germline V lookup: CDR1 MNHEY, CDR2 SVGAGI. V shed 6 bases and J 4 bases; nucleotides not matched to a gene: 6. The CDR3 loop spans 14 amino acids. CDR3 nucleotides: TGTGCCAGCAGATGGACAGGGGCGGGCACTGAAGCTTTCTTT. Residues: CASRWTGAGTEAFF.

A few counts support this clone. The gene calls are TRBV5-1 and TRBJ2-5; 10 bases are shared with TRBD1. With V trimmed by 4 bases and J by 1 base, 10 bases remained unmatched. Germline CDR1 SGHRS, CDR2 YFSETQ. The length of the CDR3 is 17 residues. In DNA form, the CDR3 reads TGCGCCAGCAGCACCCGGGACAGGGGCCGTACCCAAGAGACCCAGTACTTC. Protein product: CASSTRDRGRTQETQYF. The full variable domain, with the rest looked up from reference TRBV5-1 and TRBJ2-5, is KAGVTQTPRYLIKTRGQQVTLSCSPISGHRSVSWYQQTPGQGLQFLFEYFSETQRNKGNFPGRFSGRQFSNSRSEMNVSTLELGDSALYLCASSTRDRGRTQETQYFGPGTRLLVL.

The genes are TRBV6-4 and TRBJ2-1; 14 bases map to TRBD2. Germline V gene sequence: CDR1 MRHNA, CDR2 SNTAGT. Trimming cost V 5 bases and J 4 bases; bases outside gene matches: 1. The CDR3 has 15 residues. CDR3 sequence reads: CASSRTSGRYNEQFF. The CDR3 DNA is TGTGCCAGCAGTCGGACTAGCGGGAGGTACAATGAGCAGTTCTTC.

This clone was observed a handful of times. The chain links TRBV10-3 to TRBJ1-2; D ambiguous. Trimming removed 4 bases at V and 7 bases at J, with 10 bases between. Germline V CDR1 and CDR2: ENHRY, SYGVKD. The CDR3 is 12 residues long. The CDR3 here is CAISGELSGYTF. CDR3 coding DNA: TGTGCCATCAGTGGTGAACTATCTGGCTACACCTTC.

The V gene is TRBV4-1, the J gene TRBJ1-2; TRBD1 matches 8 bases. Germline assignment: CDR1 MGHRA and CDR2 YSYEKL. This CDR3 contains 14 residues. V trimming: 5 bases; J trimming: 3 bases; junction bases outside the gene matches: 5. Here the CDR3 DNA reads TGCGCCAGCAGCTTCAAACAGGGGGACTATGGCTACACCTTC. Amino acids: CASSFKQGDYGYTF.

V and J are TRBV21-1 and TRBJ1-3. TRBV21-1 is deemed a pseudogene. CDR3 length: 14 amino acids. The CDR3 is CASSKGREDVTIYF. As DNA, the CDR3 is TGTGCCAGCAGCAAAGGCCGGGAGGACGTCACCATATATTTT.

The gene calls are TRBV15 and TRBJ2-7, with TRBD2 as a possible D gene (5 bases). The length of the CDR3 is 15 residues. Germline V CDR1 and CDR2: LNHNV, YYDKDF (reference sequence). Trimming pared 0 bases from V and 2 bases from J, leaving 11 bases between. CDR3 residues: CATSRDVVGTYEQYF. CDR3 nucleotides: TGTGCCACCAGCAGAGACGTGGTCGGGACCTACGAGCAGTACTTC.

The chain uses TRBV10-3 and TRBJ2-1, with 11 positions matching TRBD2. This CDR3 has 16 residues. Germline CDR1 is ENHRY and CDR2 is SYGVKD. V was pared by 0 bases and J by 7 bases, with 5 bases of the junction left unmatched. The CDR3 region has the DNA TGTGCCATCAGTGAGTCGTCCACTAGCGGGAGAAATGAGCAGTTCTTC. This gives the protein CAISESSTSGRNEQFF.